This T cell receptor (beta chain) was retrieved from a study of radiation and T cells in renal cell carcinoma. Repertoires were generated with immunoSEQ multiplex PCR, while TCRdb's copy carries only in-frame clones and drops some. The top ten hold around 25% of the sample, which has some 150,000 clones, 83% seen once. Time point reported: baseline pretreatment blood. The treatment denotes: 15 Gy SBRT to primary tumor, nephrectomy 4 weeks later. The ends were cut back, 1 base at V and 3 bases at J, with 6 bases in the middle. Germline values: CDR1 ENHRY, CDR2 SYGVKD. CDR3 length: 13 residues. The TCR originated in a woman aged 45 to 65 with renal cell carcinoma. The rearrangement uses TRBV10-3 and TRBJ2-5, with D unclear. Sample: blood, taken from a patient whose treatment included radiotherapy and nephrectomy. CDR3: CAISEYGEETQYF. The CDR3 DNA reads TGTGCCATCAGTGAGTATGGTGAAGAGACCCAGTACTTC.